This T cell receptor (beta chain) was captured in a study of T cell responses to AZD1222 COVID-19 vaccine. Clones were read by immunoSEQ multiplex PCR, and TCRdb kept only the in-frame ones, dropping some. This table has roughly 200,000 clones, about 90% appearing once. Turning to this clone: No antigen is known for it.

V was shortened by 5 bases and J by 0 bases, with 11 bases between the two germline ends. This CDR3 comprises 15 residues. Germline CDR1 reads SGHTA; CDR2 reads FQGNSA. Study findings and constraints: Most donors were white British, females outnumbered males, and clonal diversity was possibly underestimated. Repertoire samples came only from after the peak T cell response.

The TCR originated in an adult in good health. V is TRBV7-2 and J is TRBJ1-5; D remains unclear. Sequencing was performed on peripheral blood, taken on day 0 of AZD1222 vaccination. CDR3 amino acids: CASSQGGSSNQPQHF. In DNA form, the CDR3 reads TGTGCCAGCAGCCAAGGCGGCAGTAGCAATCAGCCCCAGCATTTT.